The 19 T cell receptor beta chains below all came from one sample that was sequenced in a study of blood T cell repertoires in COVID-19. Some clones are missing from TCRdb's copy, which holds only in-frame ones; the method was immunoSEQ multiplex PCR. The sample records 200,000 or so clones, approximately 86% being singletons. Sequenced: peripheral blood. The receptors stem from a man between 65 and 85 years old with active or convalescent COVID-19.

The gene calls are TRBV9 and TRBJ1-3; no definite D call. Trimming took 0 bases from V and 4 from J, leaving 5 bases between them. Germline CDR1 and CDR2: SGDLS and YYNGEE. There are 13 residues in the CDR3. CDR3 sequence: CASSVGMGNTIYF. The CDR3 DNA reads TGTGCCAGCAGCGTAGGTATGGGAAACACCATATATTTT.

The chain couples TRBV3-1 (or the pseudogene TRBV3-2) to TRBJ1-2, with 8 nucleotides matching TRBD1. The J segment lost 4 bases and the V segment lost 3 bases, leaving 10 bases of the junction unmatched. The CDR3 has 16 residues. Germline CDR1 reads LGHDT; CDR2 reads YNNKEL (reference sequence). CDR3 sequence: CASSHVDRDLRYGYTF. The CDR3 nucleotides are TGTGCCAGCAGCCACGTGGACAGGGACCTTCGCTATGGCTACACCTTC.

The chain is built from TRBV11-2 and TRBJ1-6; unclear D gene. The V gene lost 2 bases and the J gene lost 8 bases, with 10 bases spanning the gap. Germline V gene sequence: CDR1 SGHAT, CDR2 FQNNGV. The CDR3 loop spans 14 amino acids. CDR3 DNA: TGTGCCAGCAGCTTAACCCTAGGTGATTCACCCCTCCACTTT. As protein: CASSLTLGDSPLHF.

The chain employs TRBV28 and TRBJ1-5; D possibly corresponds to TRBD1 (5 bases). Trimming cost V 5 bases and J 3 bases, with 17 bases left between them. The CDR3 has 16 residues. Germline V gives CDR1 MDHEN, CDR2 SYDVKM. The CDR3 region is CASSQFRTRVNQPQHF. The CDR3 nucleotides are TGTGCCAGCAGTCAATTCCGTACCAGGGTCAATCAGCCCCAGCATTTT.

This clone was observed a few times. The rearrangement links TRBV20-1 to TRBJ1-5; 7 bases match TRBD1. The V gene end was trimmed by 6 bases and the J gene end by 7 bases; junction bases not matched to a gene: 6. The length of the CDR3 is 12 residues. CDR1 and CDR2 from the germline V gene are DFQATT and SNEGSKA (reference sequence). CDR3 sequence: CSASSQGQPQHF. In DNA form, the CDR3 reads TGCAGTGCCAGTTCACAGGGGCAGCCCCAGCATTTT.

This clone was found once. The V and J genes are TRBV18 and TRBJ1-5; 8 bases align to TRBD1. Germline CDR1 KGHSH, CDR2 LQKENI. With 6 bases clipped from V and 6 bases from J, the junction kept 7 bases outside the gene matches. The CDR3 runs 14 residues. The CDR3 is CASSQTGAFQPQHF. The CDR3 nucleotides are TGTGCCAGCTCGCAGACAGGGGCCTTTCAGCCCCAGCATTTT.

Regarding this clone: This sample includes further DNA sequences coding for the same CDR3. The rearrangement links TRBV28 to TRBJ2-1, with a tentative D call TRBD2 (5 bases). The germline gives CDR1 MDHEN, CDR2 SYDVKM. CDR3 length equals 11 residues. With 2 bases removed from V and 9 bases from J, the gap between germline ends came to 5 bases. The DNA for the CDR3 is TGTGCCAGCAGTTTAGGAGGTGAGCAGTTCTTC. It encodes CASSLGGEQFF.

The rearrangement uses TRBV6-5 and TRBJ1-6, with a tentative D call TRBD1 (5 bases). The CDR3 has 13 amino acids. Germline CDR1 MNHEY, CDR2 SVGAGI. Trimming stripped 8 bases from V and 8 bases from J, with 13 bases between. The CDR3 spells CASGRGSDSPLHF. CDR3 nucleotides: TGTGCCAGCGGTAGGGGCAGTGATTCACCCCTCCACTTT.

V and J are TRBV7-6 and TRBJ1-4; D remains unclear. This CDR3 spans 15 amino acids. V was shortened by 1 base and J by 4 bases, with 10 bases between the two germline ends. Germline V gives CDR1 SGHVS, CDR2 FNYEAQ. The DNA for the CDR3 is TGTGCCAGCAGCTTAGGTTACCAGATTAATGAAAAACTGTTTTTT. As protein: CASSLGYQINEKLFF.

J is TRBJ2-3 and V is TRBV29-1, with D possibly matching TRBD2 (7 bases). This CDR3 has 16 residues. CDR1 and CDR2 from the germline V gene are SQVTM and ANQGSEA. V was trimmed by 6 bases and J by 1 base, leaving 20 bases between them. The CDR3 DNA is TGCAGCGTCCCTAGCGGAGGGACATCGGGCACAGATACGCAGTATTTT. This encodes CSVPSGGTSGTDTQYF.

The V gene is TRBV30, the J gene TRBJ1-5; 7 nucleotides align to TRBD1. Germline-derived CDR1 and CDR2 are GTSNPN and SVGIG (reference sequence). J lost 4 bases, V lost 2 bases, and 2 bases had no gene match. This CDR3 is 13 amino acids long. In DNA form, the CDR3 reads TGTGCCTGGAGTACAGGGGTTAATCAGCCCCAGCATTTT. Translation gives CAWSTGVNQPQHF.

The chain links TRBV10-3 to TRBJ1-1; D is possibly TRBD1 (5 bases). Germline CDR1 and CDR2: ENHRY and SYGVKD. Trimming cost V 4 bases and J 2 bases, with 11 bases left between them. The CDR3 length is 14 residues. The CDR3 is CAISAGLYNTEAFF. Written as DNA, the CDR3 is TGTGCCATCAGTGCGGGACTTTACAACACTGAAGCTTTCTTT.

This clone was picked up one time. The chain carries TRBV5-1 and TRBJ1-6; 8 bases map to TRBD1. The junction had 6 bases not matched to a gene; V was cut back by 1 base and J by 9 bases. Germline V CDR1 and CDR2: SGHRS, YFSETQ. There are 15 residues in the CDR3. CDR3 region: CASSLQGAVGSPLHF. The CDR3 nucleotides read TGCGCCAGCAGCTTGCAGGGGGCTGTAGGTTCACCCCTCCACTTT.

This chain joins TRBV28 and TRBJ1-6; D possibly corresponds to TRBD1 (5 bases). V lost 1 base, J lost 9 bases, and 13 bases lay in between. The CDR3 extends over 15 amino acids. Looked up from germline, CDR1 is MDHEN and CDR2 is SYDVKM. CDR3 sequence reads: CASSLSQGSSSPLHF. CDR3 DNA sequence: TGTGCCAGCAGTTTATCTCAGGGTTCCTCTTCACCCCTCCACTTT. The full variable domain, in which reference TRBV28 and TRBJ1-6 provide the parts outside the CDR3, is DVKVTQSSRYLVKRTGEKVFLECVQDMDHENMFWYRQDPGLGLRLIYFSYDVKMKEKGDIPEGYSVSREKKERFSLILESASTNQTSMYLCASSLSQGSSSPLHFGNGTRLTVT.

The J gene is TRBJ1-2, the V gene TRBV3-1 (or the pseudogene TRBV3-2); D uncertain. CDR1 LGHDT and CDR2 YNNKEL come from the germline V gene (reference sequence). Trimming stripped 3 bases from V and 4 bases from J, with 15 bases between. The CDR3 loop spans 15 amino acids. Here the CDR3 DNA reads TGTGCCAGCAGCCAGGATAACACCGCGGGCTATGGCTACACCTTC. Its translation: CASSQDNTAGYGYTF.

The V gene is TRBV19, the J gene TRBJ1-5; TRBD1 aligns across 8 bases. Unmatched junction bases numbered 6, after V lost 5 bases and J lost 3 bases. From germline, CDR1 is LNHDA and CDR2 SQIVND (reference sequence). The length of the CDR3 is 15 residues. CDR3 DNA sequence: TGTGCCAGTAGTGCCAGGACAGGGAACAATCAGCCCCAGCATTTT. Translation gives CASSARTGNNQPQHF.

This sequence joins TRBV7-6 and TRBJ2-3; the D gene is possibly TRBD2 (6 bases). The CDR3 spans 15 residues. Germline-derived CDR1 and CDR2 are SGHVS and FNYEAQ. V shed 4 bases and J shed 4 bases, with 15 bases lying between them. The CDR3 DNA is TGTGCCAGCAGCTCCCCAGCGGGCAGCGCAGATACGCAGTATTTT. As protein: CASSSPAGSADTQYF.

CDR3 sequence (DNA): TGTGCCAGCAGCCAATCGGGACAGGGAAGAACGACCCAGTACTTC. As protein: CASSQSGQGRTTQYF. The J gene is TRBJ2-5, the V gene TRBV14, with 9 positions matching TRBD1. Germline assignment: CDR1 SGHDN and CDR2 FVKESK. This CDR3 is built from 15 residues. V lost 2 bases and J lost 7; bases outside the gene matches: 8.

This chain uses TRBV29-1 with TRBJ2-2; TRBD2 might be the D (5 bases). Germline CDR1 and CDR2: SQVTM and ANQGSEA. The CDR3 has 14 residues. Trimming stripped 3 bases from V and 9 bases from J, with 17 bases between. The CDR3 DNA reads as TGCAGCGTTGACGGGCCCGGAGGAACCAGGGAGCTGTTTTTT. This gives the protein CSVDGPGGTRELFF.